This TCR beta chain derives from a study of blood T cell repertoires in COVID-19. Looking at the study overall: Samples representing acute and convalescent COVID-19 were sourced from the United States, Italy and Spain. From T cells, B-cell-depleted T cells, or PBMCs came the material, which was cDNA or gDNA.

Original analysis: The authors estimated nucleated cell counts from reference gene primer amplification. Method: immunoSEQ multiplex PCR; TCRdb's copy keeps in-frame clones and lacks some. V, J and clone size reflect that table, while D and trimming were determined from the DNA. The sample comprises 200,000 to 250,000 clones, roughly 79% of which are singletons, and 7.5% rests with the top ten. The CDR3 totals 16 residues. Trimming took 5 bases from V and 6 from J, leaving 20 bases between them. The germline CDR1 and CDR2 sequences are KGHSY and FQNENV. The chain is built from TRBV16 and TRBJ1-5; D is possibly TRBD1 (6 bases). This sequence was found in a woman over 75 with COVID-19, enrolled during active disease. Material: peripheral blood. The CDR3 loop reads CASSASQGLFVQPQHF. The CDR3 DNA is TGTGCCAGCAGCGCTAGTCAGGGGCTCTTCGTTCAGCCCCAGCATTTT.